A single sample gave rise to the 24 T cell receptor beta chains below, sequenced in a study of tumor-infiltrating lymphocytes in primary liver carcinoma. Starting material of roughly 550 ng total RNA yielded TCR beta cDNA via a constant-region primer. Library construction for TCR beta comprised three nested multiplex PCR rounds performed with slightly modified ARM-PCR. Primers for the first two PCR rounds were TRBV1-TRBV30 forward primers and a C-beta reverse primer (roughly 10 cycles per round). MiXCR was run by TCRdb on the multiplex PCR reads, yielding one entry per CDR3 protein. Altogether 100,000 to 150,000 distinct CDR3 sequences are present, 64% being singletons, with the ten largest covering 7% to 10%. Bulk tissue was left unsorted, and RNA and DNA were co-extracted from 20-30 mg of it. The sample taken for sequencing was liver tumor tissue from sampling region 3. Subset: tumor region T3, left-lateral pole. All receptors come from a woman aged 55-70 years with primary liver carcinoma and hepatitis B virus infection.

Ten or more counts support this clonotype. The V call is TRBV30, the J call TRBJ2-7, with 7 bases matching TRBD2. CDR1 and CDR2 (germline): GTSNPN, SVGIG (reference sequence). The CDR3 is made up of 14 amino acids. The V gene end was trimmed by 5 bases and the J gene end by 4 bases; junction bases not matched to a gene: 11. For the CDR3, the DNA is TGTGCCTGGGCTTTAGCGGGCACTAGATACGAGCAGTACTTC. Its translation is CAWALAGTRYEQYF.

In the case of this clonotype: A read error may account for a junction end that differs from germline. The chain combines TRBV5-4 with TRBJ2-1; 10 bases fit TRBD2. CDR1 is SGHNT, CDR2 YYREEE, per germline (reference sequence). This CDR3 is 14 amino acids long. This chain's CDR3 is CTSSSGLARNEQFF. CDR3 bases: TGTACCAGCAGCTCGGGACTAGCGAGGAATGAGCAGTTCTTC.

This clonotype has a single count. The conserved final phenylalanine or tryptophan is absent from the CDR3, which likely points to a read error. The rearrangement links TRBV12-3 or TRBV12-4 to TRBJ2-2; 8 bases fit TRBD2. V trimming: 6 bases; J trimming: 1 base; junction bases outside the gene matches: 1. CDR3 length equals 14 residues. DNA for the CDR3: TGTGCCAGCAGACGGGAGGGGAACACCGGGGAGCTGTTTATT. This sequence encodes CASRREGNTGELFI.

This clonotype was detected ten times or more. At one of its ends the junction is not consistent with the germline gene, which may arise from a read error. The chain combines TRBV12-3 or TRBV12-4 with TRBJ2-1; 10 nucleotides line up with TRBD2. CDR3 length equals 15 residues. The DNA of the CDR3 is TGTGCCAGCAGTTTAGGGTCTAGCGGGAGCAATGGGCAGTTCTTC. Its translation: CASSLGSSGSNGQFF.

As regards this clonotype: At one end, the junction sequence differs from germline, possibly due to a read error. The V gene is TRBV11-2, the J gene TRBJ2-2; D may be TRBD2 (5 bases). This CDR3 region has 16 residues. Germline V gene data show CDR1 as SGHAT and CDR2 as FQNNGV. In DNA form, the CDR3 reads TGTGCCAGCAACGACGGACGCAACACGTACACCGGGGAGTTGTTTTTT. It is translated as CASNDGRNTYTGELFF. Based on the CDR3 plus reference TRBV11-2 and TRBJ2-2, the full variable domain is EAGVAQSPRYKIIEKRQSVAFWCNPISGHATLYWYQQILGQGPKLLIQFQNNGVVDDSQLPKDRFSAERLKGVDSTLKIQPAKLEDSAVYLCASNDGRNTYTGELFFGEGSRLTVL.

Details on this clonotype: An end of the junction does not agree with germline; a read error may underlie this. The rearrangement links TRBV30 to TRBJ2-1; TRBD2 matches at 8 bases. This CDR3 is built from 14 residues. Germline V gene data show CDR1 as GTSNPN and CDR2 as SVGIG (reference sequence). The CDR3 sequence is CACSKAGGYNEQFF. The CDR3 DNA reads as TGTGCCTGTAGTAAGGCGGGGGGCTACAATGAACAGTTCTTC.

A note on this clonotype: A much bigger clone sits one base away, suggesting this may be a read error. DNA for the CDR3: TGTGCCAGCAGCCGCCCCGGTCAAGTGGTCGACAATGAGCAGTTCTTC. It encodes CASSRPGQVVDNEQFF. This chain connects TRBV5-4 to TRBJ2-1, with D hard to call. V was cut by 4 bases and J by 5 bases, with 19 bases left in between. Per the germline V gene, CDR1 is SGHNT and CDR2 is YYREEE (reference sequence). CDR3 length equals 16 residues.

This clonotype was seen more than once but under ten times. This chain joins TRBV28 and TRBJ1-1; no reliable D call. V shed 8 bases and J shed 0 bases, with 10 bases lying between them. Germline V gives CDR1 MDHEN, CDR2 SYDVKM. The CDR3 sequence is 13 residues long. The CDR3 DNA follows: TGTGCCAGCTTAAGGAGAATGAACACTGAAGCTTTCTTT. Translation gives CASLRRMNTEAFF.

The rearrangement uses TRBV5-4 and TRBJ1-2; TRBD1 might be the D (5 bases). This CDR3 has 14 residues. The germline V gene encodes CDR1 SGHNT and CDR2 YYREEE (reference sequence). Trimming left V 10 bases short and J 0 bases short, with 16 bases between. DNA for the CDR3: TGTGCCGGCATCGCCGGGGGATCTAACTATGGCTACACCTTC. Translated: CAGIAGGSNYGYTF.

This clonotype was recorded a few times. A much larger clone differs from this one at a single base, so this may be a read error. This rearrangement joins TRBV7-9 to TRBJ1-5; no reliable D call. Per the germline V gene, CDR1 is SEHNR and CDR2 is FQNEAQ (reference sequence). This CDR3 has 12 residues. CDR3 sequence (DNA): TGTGCCAGGAGCTTGGGGTCCCAGCCCCAGCATTTT. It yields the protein CARSLGSQPQHF.

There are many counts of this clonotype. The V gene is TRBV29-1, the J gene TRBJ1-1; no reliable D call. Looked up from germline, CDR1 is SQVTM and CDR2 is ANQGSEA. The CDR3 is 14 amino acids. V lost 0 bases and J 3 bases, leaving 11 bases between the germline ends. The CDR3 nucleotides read TGCAGCGTTGAAGATTTTGGTGGGTACACTGAAGCTTTCTTT. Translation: CSVEDFGGYTEAFF.

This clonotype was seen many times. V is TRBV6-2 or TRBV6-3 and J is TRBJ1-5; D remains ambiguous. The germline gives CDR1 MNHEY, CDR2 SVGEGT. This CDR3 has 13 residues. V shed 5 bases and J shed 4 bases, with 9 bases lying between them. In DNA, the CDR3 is TGTGCCAGCAGTCCCTCGGGAAATCAGCCCCAGCATTTT. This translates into CASSPSGNQPQHF.

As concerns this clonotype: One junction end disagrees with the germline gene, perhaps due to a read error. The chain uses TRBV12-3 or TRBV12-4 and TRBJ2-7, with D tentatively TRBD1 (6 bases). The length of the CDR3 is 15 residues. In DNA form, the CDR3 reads TGTGCCAACAGTCCTCGGGACAAGGCCGTCGGCCGACCATACTTC. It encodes CANSPRDKAVGRPYF.

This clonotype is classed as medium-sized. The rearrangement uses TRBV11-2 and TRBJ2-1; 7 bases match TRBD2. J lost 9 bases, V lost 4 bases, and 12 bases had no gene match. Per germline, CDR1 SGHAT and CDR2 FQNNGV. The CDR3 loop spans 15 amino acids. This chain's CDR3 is CASSSGLGLLAEQFF. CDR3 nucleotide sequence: TGTGCCAGCAGCTCAGGACTAGGACTGTTGGCTGAGCAGTTCTTC.

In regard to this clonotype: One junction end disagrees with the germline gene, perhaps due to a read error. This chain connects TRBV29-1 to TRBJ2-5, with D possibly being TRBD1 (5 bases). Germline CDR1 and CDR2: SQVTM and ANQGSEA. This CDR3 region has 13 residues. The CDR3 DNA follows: TGCTGCGTTGAATCTCACAGGCAAGAGACCCAGTACTTC. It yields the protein CCVESHRQETQYF. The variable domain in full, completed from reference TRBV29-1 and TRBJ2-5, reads SAVISQKPSRDICQRGTSLTIQCQVDSQVTMMFWYRQQPGQSLTLIATANQGSEATYESGFVIDKFPISRPNLTFSTLTVSNMSPEDSSIYLCCVESHRQETQYFGPGTRLLVL.

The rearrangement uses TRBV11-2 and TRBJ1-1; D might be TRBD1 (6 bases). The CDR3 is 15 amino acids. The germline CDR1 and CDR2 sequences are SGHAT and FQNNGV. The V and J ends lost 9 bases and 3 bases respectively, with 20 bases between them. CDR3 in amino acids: CASSPRGHGYTEAFF. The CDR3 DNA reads TGTGCCAGTAGCCCTAGGGGACATGGTTACACTGAAGCTTTCTTT. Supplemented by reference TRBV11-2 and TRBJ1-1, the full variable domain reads EAGVAQSPRYKIIEKRQSVAFWCNPISGHATLYWYQQILGQGPKLLIQFQNNGVVDDSQLPKDRFSAERLKGVDSTLKIQPAKLEDSAVYLCASSPRGHGYTEAFFGQGTRLTVV.

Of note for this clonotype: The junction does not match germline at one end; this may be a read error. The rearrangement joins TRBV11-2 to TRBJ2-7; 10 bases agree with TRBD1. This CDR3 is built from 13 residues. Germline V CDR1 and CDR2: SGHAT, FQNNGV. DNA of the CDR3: TGTGCCAGCAGCGGGACAGGGGCCTACGACCAGTACTTC. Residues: CASSGTGAYDQYF.

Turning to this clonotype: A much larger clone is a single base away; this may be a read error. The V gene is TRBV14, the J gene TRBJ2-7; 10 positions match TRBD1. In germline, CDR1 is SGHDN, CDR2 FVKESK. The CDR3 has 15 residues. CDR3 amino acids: CASRTGGDNSYEEYF. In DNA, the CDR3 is TGTGCCAGCAGGACAGGGGGCGACAACTCCTACGAGGAGTACTTC.

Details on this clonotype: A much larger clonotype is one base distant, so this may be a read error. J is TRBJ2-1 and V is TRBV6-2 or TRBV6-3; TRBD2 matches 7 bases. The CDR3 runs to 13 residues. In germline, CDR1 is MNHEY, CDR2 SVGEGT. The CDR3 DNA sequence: TGTGTTACTCTGGCGGGAGTGAGGAATGAGCAGTTCTTC. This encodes CVTLAGVRNEQFF.

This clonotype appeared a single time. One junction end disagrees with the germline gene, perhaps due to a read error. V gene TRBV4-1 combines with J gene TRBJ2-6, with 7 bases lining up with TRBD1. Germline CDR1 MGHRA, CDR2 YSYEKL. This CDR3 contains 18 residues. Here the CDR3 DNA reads TGCACCAGCAGCCAAGACGAGATAGGGGGCGGAAGGGCCAACGTCCTGACTTTC. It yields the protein CTSSQDEIGGGRANVLTF.

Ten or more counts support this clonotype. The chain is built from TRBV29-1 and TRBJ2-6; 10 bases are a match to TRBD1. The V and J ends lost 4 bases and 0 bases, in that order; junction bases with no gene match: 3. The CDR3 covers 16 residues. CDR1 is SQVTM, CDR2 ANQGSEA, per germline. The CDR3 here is CSVVGQGSSGANVLTF. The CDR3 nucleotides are TGCAGCGTTGTGGGACAGGGGTCCTCTGGGGCCAACGTCCTGACTTTC.

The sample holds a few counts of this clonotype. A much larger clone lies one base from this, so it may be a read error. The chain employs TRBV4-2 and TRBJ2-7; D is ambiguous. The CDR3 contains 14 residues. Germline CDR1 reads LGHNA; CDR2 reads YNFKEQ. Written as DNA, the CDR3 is TGTGTCAGCAGCCGGATCGACGGAGTAAACGAGCAGTACTTC. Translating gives CVSSRIDGVNEQYF.

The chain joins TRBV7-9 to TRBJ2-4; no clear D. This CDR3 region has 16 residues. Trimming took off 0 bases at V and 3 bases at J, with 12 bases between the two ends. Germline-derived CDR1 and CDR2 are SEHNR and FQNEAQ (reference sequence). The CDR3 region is CASSLAGSWGKNIQYF. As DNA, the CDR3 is TGTGCCAGCAGCTTAGCGGGGTCTTGGGGCAAAAACATTCAGTACTTC.

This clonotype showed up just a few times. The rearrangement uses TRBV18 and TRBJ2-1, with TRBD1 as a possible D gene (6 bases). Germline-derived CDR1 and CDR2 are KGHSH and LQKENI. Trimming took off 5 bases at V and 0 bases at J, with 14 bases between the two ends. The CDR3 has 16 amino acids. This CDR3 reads CASSNTDSRSYNEQFF. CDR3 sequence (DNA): TGTGCCAGCTCAAACACGGACAGCCGCTCCTACAATGAGCAGTTCTTC.